Shown below are 23 T cell receptor beta chains from a single sample sequenced in a study of blood T cell repertoires in COVID-19. Clones were sequenced by immunoSEQ multiplex PCR, and TCRdb holds only the in-frame ones, with some missing. The table lists 250,000 to 350,000 clones, 85% to 90% of them singletons. The sample comprised peripheral blood. These receptors were taken from a woman between 45 and 60 years old with active or convalescent COVID-19.

The J gene is TRBJ2-7, the V gene TRBV5-4; a possible D gene is TRBD1 (5 bases). Germline CDR1 reads SGHNT; CDR2 reads YYREEE (reference sequence). The CDR3 consists of 13 residues. The V end lost 4 bases, the J end lost 7 bases, and 15 bases lay between the germline ends. CDR3 nucleotides: TGTGCCAGCAGCGCCAAACAGGTTGGGGAGCAGTACTTC. Amino acid sequence: CASSAKQVGEQYF.

This chain uses TRBV29-1 with TRBJ1-1; the D is unclear. CDR1 and CDR2 from the germline V gene are SQVTM and ANQGSEA. Trimming removed 2 bases at V and 8 bases at J, with 9 bases between. The CDR3 is 11 amino acids. CDR3 sequence: CSVERGIEAFF. The CDR3 nucleotides are TGCAGCGTTGAACGCGGGATCGAAGCTTTCTTT.

V usage is TRBV6-2 or TRBV6-3 and J usage is TRBJ2-1, with a tentative D call TRBD1 (6 bases). Trimming removed 5 bases at V and 3 bases at J, with 14 bases between. The CDR3 totals 15 residues. The germline V gene encodes CDR1 MNHEY and CDR2 SVGEGT. CDR3 sequence (DNA): TGTGCCAGCAGTGACGACAGGCCCTTCTACAATGAGCAGTTCTTC. This translates into CASSDDRPFYNEQFF.

Comments on this clone: The same CDR3 also results from other DNA sequences found in this sample. V gene TRBV5-1 combines with J gene TRBJ2-7, with TRBD1 matching 9 bases. The germline gives CDR1 SGHRS, CDR2 YFSETQ. The CDR3 is 15 residues long. With 0 bases clipped from V and 4 bases from J, the junction kept 5 bases outside the gene matches. The CDR3 reads CASSLGGTGRYEQYF. The CDR3 DNA reads TGCGCCAGCAGCTTGGGAGGGACAGGGCGGTACGAGCAGTACTTC. Drawing the rest from reference TRBV5-1 and TRBJ2-7, the complete variable domain is KAGVTQTPRYLIKTRGQQVTLSCSPISGHRSVSWYQQTPGQGLQFLFEYFSETQRNKGNFPGRFSGRQFSNSRSEMNVSTLELGDSALYLCASSLGGTGRYEQYFGPGTRLTVT.

The chain combines TRBV9 with TRBJ1-2; a weak D match, TRBD1 (6 bases). Germline-derived CDR1 and CDR2 are SGDLS and YYNGEE. V was cut by 0 bases and J by 4 bases, with 13 bases left in between. The CDR3 has 15 residues. In nucleotides, the CDR3 is TGTGCCAGCAGCGTAGAGGCTAAGGGGGTCTATGGCTACACCTTC. It encodes CASSVEAKGVYGYTF.

The chain employs TRBV7-3 and TRBJ2-3; TRBD2 matches at 8 bases. The CDR3 loop spans 17 amino acids. Looked up from germline, CDR1 is SGHTA and CDR2 is FQGTGA. The V and J ends lost 1 base and 4 bases, in that order; junction bases with no gene match: 10. CDR3 nucleotides: TGTGCCAGCAGCTTAAGGGGCCCAGCGGGAGTCCCAGATACGCAGTATTTT. This encodes CASSLRGPAGVPDTQYF.

The rearrangement uses TRBV9 and TRBJ2-2; 12 nucleotides agree with TRBD2. CDR3 length: 20 residues. Germline CDR1 and CDR2: SGDLS and YYNGEE. V lost 2 bases and J lost 5; bases outside the gene matches: 16. CDR3 amino acids: CASSVSPNLAGGPGTGELFF. The CDR3, as DNA: TGTGCCAGCAGCGTCTCGCCCAATCTAGCGGGAGGGCCTGGTACCGGGGAGCTGTTTTTT.

This rearrangement joins TRBV6-1 to TRBJ1-3; no clear D. CDR1 and CDR2 from the germline V gene are MNHNS and SASEGT. The V end lost 2 bases, the J end lost 2 bases, and 7 bases lay between the germline ends. The CDR3 is made up of 14 amino acids. This CDR3 is CASSESTPGNTIYF. As DNA, the CDR3 is TGTGCCAGCAGTGAAAGCACTCCTGGAAACACCATATATTTT.

The genes are TRBV5-1 and TRBJ2-3; maybe TRBD2 (5 bases). CDR1 SGHRS and CDR2 YFSETQ come from the germline V gene. V was shortened by 0 bases and J by 4 bases, with 18 bases between the two germline ends. The CDR3 is 17 residues long. The CDR3 DNA reads TGCGCCAGCAGCTTGGATGCGGGCCCCCTGCCGGCAGATACGCAGTATTTT. As protein: CASSLDAGPLPADTQYF.

The rearrangement uses TRBV5-4 and TRBJ2-1; 9 bases agree with TRBD1. This CDR3 contains 15 residues. CDR1 is SGHNT, CDR2 YYREEE, per germline (reference sequence). V lost 0 bases to trimming and J lost 7 bases; unmatched junction nucleotides: 5. The DNA for the CDR3 is TGTGCCAGCAGCTTGGGTGGGACAGGGAAAAATGAGCAGTTCTTC. This sequence encodes CASSLGGTGKNEQFF.

This rearrangement joins TRBV7-2 to TRBJ2-5; 9 bases match TRBD1. This CDR3 has 14 amino acids. Germline loops: CDR1 SGHTA, CDR2 FQGNSA. The V gene end was trimmed by 4 bases and the J gene end by 1 base; junction bases not matched to a gene: 1. The CDR3 nucleotides read TGTGCCAGCAGCTACAGGGGGCTCCAAGAGACCCAGTACTTC. Its translation: CASSYRGLQETQYF.

The V and J genes are TRBV3-1 (or the pseudogene TRBV3-2) and TRBJ1-5; no clear D. Germline V CDR1 and CDR2: LGHDT, YNNKEL (reference sequence). The CDR3 is 12 residues long. V lost 2 bases and J lost 4, with 3 bases in between. The CDR3 bases are TGTGCCAGCAGCCAACCTAATCAGCCCCAGCATTTT. It specifies CASSQPNQPQHF.

This chain joins TRBV25-1 and TRBJ1-1; D might be TRBD1 (6 bases). Trimming removed 1 base at V and 0 bases at J, with 9 bases between. The CDR3 contains 15 residues. Germline-derived CDR1 and CDR2 are MGHDK and SYGVNS. Here the CDR3 DNA reads TGTGCCAGCAGTGAATCCAGGGGCATGAACACTGAAGCTTTCTTT. It encodes CASSESRGMNTEAFF.

This clone has just a few counts. This chain connects TRBV24-1 to TRBJ1-6; 8 bases align to TRBD1. Unmatched junction bases numbered 9, after V lost 4 bases and J lost 2 bases. CDR1 and CDR2 from the germline V gene are KGHDR and SFDVKD. CDR3 size: 18 residues. CDR3 nucleotides: TGTGCCACCAGTGACCGGGGACAGGAGCACACCTATAATTCACCCCTCCACTTT. This gives the protein CATSDRGQEHTYNSPLHF.

The CDR3 DNA follows: TGTGCCAGTAGTAGCGCGGGGGGTCCTCACTATGGCTACACCTTC. Protein sequence: CASSSAGGPHYGYTF. The chain couples TRBV19 to TRBJ1-2; a weak D match, TRBD1 (5 bases). Germline-derived CDR1 and CDR2 are LNHDA and SQIVND (reference sequence). With 4 bases removed from V and 3 bases from J, the gap between germline ends came to 15 bases. The CDR3 is 15 amino acids.

For this clone: The identical CDR3 is also encoded by other nucleotide sequences in the sample. The chain carries TRBV14 and TRBJ1-1; D ambiguous. This CDR3 region has 13 residues. CDR1 is SGHDN, CDR2 FVKESK, per germline. The V end was cut by 0 bases, the J end by 5 bases, with 7 bases between. The CDR3 nucleotides read TGTGCCAGCAGCCAAGATAGAGGGACTGAAGCTTTCTTT. Translation gives CASSQDRGTEAFF.

The chain carries TRBV11-2 and TRBJ2-7; no reliable D call. Germline V gene sequence: CDR1 SGHAT, CDR2 FQNNGV. Deletions cut 5 bases from V and 5 bases from J, with 10 bases between. The CDR3 length is 12 residues. Written as DNA, the CDR3 is TGTGCCAGCAGCACCGACATTAACGAGCAGTACTTC. This translates into CASSTDINEQYF. The full variable domain, its missing parts supplied by reference TRBV11-2 and TRBJ2-7, is EAGVAQSPRYKIIEKRQSVAFWCNPISGHATLYWYQQILGQGPKLLIQFQNNGVVDDSQLPKDRFSAERLKGVDSTLKIQPAKLEDSAVYLCASSTDINEQYFGPGTRLTVT.

This clone was picked up one time. The CDR3 loop is CASSPLRARGNYGYTF. The CDR3 DNA follows: TGTGCCAGCAGTCCCCTACGAGCACGGGGTAACTATGGCTACACCTTC. The chain couples TRBV28 to TRBJ1-2, with D hard to call. Trimming took off 5 bases at V and 1 base at J, with 17 bases between the two ends. The germline CDR1 and CDR2 sequences are MDHEN and SYDVKM. This CDR3 comprises 16 residues.

The rearrangement joins TRBV14 to TRBJ2-7; 7 bases line up with TRBD1. The trim removed 5 bases at V and 3 bases at J, leaving 1 base unmatched. The CDR3 length is 12 residues. Looked up from germline, CDR1 is SGHDN and CDR2 is FVKESK. CDR3 sequence: CASSRQGYEQYF. CDR3 coding DNA: TGTGCCAGCAGCAGACAGGGCTACGAGCAGTACTTC.

The V and J genes are TRBV28 and TRBJ1-2, with TRBD1 matching 8 bases. The CDR3 totals 12 residues. Germline CDR1 and CDR2: MDHEN and SYDVKM. Trimming removed 6 bases from V and 8 bases from J; junction bases left unmatched: 5. This chain's CDR3 is CASRRTGGGYTF. DNA of the CDR3: TGTGCCAGCAGAAGAACAGGGGGGGGCTACACCTTC.

This rearrangement joins TRBV6-2 or TRBV6-3 to TRBJ1-1; D might be TRBD1 (6 bases). CDR1 and CDR2 (germline): MNHEY, SVGEGT. The CDR3 runs 13 residues. V lost 6 bases to trimming and J lost 4 bases, with 12 bases between them. The chain's CDR3 is CASSVTGLTEAFF. CDR3 bases: TGTGCCAGCAGCGTTACAGGGCTCACTGAAGCTTTCTTT.

The gene calls are TRBV19 and TRBJ1-4; the D gene is possibly TRBD1 (5 bases). The CDR3 extends over 13 amino acids. Trimming removed 1 base from V and 8 bases from J, with 8 bases in between. CDR1 is LNHDA, CDR2 SQIVND, per germline (reference sequence). Written as DNA, the CDR3 is TGTGCCAGTAGTATAGGGGACTCCGAAAAACTGTTTTTT. Its translation: CASSIGDSEKLFF.

The rearrangement uses TRBV21-1 and TRBJ2-3; TRBD2, as called in the table, went unchecked against the DNA. TRBV21-1 is assigned pseudogene status. CDR3 length equals 14 residues. The DNA for the CDR3 is TGTGCCAGCGGGGGGAGGGGCCCGGTGGATACGCAGTATTTT. Translating gives CASGGRGPVDTQYF.